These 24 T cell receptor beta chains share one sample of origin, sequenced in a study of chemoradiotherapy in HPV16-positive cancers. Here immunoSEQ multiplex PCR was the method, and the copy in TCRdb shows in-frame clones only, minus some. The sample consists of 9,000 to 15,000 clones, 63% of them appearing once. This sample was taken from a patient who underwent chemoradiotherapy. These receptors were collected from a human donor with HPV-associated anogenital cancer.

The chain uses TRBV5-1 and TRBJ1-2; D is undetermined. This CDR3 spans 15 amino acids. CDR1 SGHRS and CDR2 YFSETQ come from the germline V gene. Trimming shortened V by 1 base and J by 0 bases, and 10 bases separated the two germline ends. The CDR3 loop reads CASSLTRASNYGYTF. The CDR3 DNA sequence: TGCGCCAGCAGCTTGACTAGGGCCTCTAACTATGGCTACACCTTC.

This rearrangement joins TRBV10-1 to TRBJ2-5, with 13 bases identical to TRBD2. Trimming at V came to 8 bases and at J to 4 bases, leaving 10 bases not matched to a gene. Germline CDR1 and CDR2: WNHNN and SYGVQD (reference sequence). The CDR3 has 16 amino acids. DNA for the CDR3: TGCGCCAGCCCCACTAGCGGGGGGGTGGTCGGAGAGACCCAGTACTTC. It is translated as CASPTSGGVVGETQYF.

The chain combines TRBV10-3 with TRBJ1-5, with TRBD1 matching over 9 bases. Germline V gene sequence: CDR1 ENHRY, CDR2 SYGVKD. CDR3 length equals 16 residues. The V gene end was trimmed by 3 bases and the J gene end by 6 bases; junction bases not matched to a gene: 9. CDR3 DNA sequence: TGTGCCATCAGTGACCCCAACAGGGGGCGAGGTCAGCCCCAGCATTTT. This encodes CAISDPNRGRGQPQHF.

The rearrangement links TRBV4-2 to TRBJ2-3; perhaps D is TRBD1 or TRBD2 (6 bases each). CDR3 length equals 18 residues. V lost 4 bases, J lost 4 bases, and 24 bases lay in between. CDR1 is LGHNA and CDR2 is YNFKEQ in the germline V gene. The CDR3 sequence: CASSLDLWGAQRADTQYF. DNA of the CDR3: TGTGCCAGCAGCCTAGATTTATGGGGGGCGCAAAGGGCAGATACGCAGTATTTT.

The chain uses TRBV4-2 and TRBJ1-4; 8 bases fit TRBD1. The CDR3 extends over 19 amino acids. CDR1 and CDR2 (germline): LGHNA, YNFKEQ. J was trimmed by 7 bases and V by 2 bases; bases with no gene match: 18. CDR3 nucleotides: TGTGCCAGCAGCCAATTCCCAAAGTCCCAGGGGGCGAGGGGTGAAAAACTGTTTTTT. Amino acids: CASSQFPKSQGARGEKLFF.

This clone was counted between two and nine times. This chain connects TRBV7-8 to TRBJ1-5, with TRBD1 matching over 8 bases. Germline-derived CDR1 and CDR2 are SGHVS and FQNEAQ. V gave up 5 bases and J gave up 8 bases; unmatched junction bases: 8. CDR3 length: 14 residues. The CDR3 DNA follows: TGTGCCAGCAGCCAGGGACAGGCCTTCGAGCCCCAGCATTTT. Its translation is CASSQGQAFEPQHF.

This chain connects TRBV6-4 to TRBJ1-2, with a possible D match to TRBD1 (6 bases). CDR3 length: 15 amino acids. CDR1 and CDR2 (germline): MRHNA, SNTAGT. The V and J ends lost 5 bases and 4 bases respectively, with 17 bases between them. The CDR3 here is CASSPGGGASYGYTF. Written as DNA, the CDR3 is TGTGCCAGCAGTCCAGGAGGGGGGGCTAGCTATGGCTACACCTTC.

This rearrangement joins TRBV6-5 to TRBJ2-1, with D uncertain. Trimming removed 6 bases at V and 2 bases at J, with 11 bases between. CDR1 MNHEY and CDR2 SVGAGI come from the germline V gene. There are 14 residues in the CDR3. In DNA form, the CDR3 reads TGTGCCAGCAGGCGGATTGGCACCTACAATGAGCAGTTCTTC. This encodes CASRRIGTYNEQFF.

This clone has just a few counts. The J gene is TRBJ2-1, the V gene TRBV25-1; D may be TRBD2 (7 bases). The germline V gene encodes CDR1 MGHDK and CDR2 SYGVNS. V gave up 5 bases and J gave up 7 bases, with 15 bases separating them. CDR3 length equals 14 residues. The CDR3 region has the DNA TGTGCCAGCAGTTGGCGTGGGGGGGCAAATGAGCAGTTCTTC. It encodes CASSWRGGANEQFF.

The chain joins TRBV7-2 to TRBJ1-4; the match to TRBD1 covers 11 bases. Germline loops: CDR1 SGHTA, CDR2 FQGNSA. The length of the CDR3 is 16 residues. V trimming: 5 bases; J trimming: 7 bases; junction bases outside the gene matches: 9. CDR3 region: CASSARTGTGGEKLFF. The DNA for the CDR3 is TGTGCCAGCAGCGCCCGAACCGGGACAGGGGGTGAAAAACTGTTTTTT.

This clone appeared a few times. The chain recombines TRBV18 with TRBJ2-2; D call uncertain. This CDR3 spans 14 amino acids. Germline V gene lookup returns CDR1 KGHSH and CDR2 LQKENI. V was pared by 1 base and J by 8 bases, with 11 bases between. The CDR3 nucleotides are TGTGCCAGCTCACCACAGGAAAGCGTAGGGGAGCTGTTTTTT. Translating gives CASSPQESVGELFF. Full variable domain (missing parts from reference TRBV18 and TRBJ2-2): NAGVMQNPRHLVRRRGQEARLRCSPMKGHSHVYWYRQLPEEGLKFMVYLQKENIIDESGMPKERFSAEFPKEGPSILRIQQVVRGDSAAYFCASSPQESVGELFFGEGSRLTVL.

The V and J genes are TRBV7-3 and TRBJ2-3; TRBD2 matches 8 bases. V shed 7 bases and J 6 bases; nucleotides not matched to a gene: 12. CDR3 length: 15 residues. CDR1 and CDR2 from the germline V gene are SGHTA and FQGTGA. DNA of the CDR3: TGTGCCAGCACCCAGAACGGGGGGGCCGGTGATACGCAGTATTTT. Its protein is CASTQNGGAGDTQYF.

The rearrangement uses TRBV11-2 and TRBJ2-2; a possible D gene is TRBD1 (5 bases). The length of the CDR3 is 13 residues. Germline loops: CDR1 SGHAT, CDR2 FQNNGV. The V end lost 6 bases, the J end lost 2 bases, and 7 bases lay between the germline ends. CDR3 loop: CASRTVNTGELFF. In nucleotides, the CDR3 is TGTGCCAGCAGGACAGTAAACACCGGGGAGCTGTTTTTT.

This CDR3 reads CAWDSGRGVGNQPQHF. In DNA form, the CDR3 reads TGTGCCTGGGACAGCGGCAGGGGAGTTGGCAATCAGCCCCAGCATTTT. J is TRBJ1-5 and V is TRBV30; weak D call: TRBD1 (6 bases). Germline CDR1 is GTSNPN and CDR2 is SVGIG (reference sequence). The CDR3 runs to 16 residues. Trimming stripped 5 bases from V and 2 bases from J, with 19 bases between. Drawing the rest from reference TRBV30 and TRBJ1-5, the complete variable domain is SQTIHQWPATLVQPVGSPLSLECTVEGTSNPNLYWYRQAAGRGLQLLFYSVGIGQISSEVPQNLSASRPQDRQFILSSKKLLLSDSGFYLCAWDSGRGVGNQPQHFGDGTRLSIL.

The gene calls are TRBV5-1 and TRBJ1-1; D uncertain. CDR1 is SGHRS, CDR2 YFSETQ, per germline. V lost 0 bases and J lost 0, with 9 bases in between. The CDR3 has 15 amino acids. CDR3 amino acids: CASSLASHMNTEAFF. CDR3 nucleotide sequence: TGCGCCAGCAGCTTGGCCAGTCATATGAACACTGAAGCTTTCTTT.

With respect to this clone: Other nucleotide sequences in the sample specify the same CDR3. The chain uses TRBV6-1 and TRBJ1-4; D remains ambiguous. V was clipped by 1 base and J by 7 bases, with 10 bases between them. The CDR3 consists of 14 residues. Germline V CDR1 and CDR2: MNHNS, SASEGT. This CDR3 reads CASSEDPEGEKLFF. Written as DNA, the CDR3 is TGTGCCAGCAGTGAAGATCCCGAAGGTGAAAAACTGTTTTTT.

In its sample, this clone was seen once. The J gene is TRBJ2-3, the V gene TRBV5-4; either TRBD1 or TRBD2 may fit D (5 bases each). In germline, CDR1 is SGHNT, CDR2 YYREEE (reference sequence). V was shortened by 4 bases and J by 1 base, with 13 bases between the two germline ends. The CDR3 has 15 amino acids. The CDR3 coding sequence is TGTGCCAGCAGCCAACCGGGACCGGGCACAGATACGCAGTATTTT. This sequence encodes CASSQPGPGTDTQYF.

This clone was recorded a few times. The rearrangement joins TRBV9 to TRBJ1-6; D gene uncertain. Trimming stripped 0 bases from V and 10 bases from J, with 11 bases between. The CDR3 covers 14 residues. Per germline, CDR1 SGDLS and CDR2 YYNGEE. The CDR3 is CASSVGSFSSPLHF. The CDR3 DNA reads TGTGCCAGCAGCGTAGGATCATTCTCCTCACCCCTCCACTTT.

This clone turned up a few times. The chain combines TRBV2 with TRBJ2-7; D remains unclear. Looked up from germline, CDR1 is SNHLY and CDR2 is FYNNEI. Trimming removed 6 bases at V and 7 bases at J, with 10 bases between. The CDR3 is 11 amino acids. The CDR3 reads CASSAGREQYF. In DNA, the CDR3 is TGTGCCAGCAGCGCAGGTCGGGAGCAGTACTTC. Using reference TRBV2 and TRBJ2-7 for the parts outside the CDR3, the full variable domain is EPEVTQTPSHQVTQMGQEVILRCVPISNHLYFYWYRQILGQKVEFLVSFYNNEISEKSEIFDDQFSVERPDGSNFTLKIRSTKLEDSAMYFCASSAGREQYFGPGTRLTVT.

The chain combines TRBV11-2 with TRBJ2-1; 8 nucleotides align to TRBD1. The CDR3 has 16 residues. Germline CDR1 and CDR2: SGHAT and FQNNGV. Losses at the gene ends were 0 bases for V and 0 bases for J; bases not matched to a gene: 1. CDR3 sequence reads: CASSLETGGSYNEQFF. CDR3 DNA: TGTGCCAGCAGCTTAGAAACAGGGGGCTCCTACAATGAGCAGTTCTTC.

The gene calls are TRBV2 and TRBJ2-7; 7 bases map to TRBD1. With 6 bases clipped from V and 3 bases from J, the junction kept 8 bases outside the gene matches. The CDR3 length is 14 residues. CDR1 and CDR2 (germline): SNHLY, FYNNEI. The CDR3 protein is CASSAEGGSYEQYF. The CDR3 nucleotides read TGTGCCAGCAGCGCAGAAGGGGGCAGCTACGAGCAGTACTTC. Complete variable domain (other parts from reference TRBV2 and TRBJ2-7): EPEVTQTPSHQVTQMGQEVILRCVPISNHLYFYWYRQILGQKVEFLVSFYNNEISEKSEIFDDQFSVERPDGSNFTLKIRSTKLEDSAMYFCASSAEGGSYEQYFGPGTRLTVT.

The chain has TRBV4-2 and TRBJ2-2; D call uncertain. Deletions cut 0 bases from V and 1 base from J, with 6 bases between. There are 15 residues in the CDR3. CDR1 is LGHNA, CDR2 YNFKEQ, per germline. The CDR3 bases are TGTGCCAGCAGCCAAGAGGGCCAGAACACCGGGGAGCTGTTTTTT. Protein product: CASSQEGQNTGELFF.

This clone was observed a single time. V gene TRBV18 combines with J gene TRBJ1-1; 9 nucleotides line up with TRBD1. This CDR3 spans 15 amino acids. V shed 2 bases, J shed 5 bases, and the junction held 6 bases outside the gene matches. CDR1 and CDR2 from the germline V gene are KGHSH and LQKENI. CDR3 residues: CASSPMTGGGTEAFF. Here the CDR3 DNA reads TGTGCCAGCTCACCAATGACAGGGGGTGGAACTGAAGCTTTCTTT.

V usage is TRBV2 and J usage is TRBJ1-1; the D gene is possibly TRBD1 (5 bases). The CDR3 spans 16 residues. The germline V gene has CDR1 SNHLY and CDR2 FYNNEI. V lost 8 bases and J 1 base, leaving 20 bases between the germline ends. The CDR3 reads CASSGEARAANTEAFF. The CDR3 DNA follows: TGTGCCAGCTCAGGAGAGGCCAGGGCGGCGAACACTGAAGCTTTCTTT.